The 25 T cell receptor beta chains listed next were all sequenced from one sample in a study of blood T cell repertoires in COVID-19. The method was immunoSEQ multiplex PCR; TCRdb's version includes in-frame clones alone and lacks a portion of them. Of some 360,000 clones in the sample, approximately 89% were seen once. The sequenced sample was peripheral blood. These TCRs come from a woman aged 60-75 years with COVID-19, enrolled during active disease.

The gene calls are TRBV6-5 and TRBJ1-1; 9 bases line up with TRBD1. CDR1 is MNHEY, CDR2 SVGAGI, per germline. CDR3 length: 15 amino acids. The V and J ends lost 2 bases and 8 bases, in that order; junction bases with no gene match: 9. CDR3 sequence (DNA): TGTGCCAGCAGTTACAAGAGGGACAGGGTATCGGAAGCTTTCTTT. Translation gives CASSYKRDRVSEAFF.

With regard to this clone: This CDR3 is also generated by other DNA sequences in the sample. The chain combines TRBV9 with TRBJ1-1; D is unresolved. The V end was cut by 0 bases, the J end by 3 bases, with 6 bases between. The CDR3 totals 13 residues. The germline CDR1 and CDR2 sequences are SGDLS and YYNGEE. CDR3 residues: CASSVVDYTEAFF. The CDR3 region has the DNA TGTGCCAGCAGCGTAGTGGACTACACTGAAGCTTTCTTT. The full variable domain, completed using reference TRBV9 and TRBJ1-1, is DSGVTQTPKHLITATGQRVTLRCSPRSGDLSVYWYQQSLDQGLQFLIQYYNGEERAKGNILERFSAQQFPDLHSELNLSSLELGDSALYFCASSVVDYTEAFFGQGTRLTVV.

The V and J genes are TRBV30 and TRBJ1-1, with 7 bases fitting TRBD1. This CDR3 has 15 amino acids. The trim removed 4 bases at V and 5 bases at J, leaving 13 bases unmatched. Germline V CDR1 and CDR2: GTSNPN, SVGIG (reference sequence). CDR3 bases: TGTGCCTGGATCAGGGGGGCGGTGGTTGGGACTGAAGCTTTCTTT. Its translation is CAWIRGAVVGTEAFF. The whole variable domain, filled in from reference TRBV30 and TRBJ1-1, reads SQTIHQWPATLVQPVGSPLSLECTVEGTSNPNLYWYRQAAGRGLQLLFYSVGIGQISSEVPQNLSASRPQDRQFILSSKKLLLSDSGFYLCAWIRGAVVGTEAFFGQGTRLTVV.

J is TRBJ1-2 and V is TRBV2; 9 bases line up with TRBD1. V dropped 5 bases and J dropped 8; count of bases not matched to a gene: 6. The CDR3 totals 13 residues. CDR1 and CDR2 from the germline V gene are SNHLY and FYNNEI. CDR3 protein: CASSLGQGEGYTF. CDR3 nucleotides: TGTGCCAGCAGTTTGGGACAGGGTGAGGGCTACACCTTC. The complete variable domain, with remaining parts taken from reference TRBV2 and TRBJ1-2, reads EPEVTQTPSHQVTQMGQEVILRCVPISNHLYFYWYRQILGQKVEFLVSFYNNEISEKSEIFDDQFSVERPDGSNFTLKIRSTKLEDSAMYFCASSLGQGEGYTFGSGTRLTVV.

V and J are TRBV11-3 and TRBJ2-1; D is ambiguous. Trimming left V 0 bases short and J 0 bases short, with 9 bases between. Germline V gives CDR1 SGHNT, CDR2 YENEEA. The CDR3 is 16 residues long. The CDR3 DNA reads TGTGCCAGCAGCTTAGAGGTAACCAGCTCCTACAATGAGCAGTTCTTC. This encodes CASSLEVTSSYNEQFF.

This chain joins TRBV7-9 and TRBJ1-2; 8 bases are shared with TRBD1. The CDR3 has 14 residues. The ends lost 5 bases at V and 5 bases at J; junction bases unmatched: 7. Germline-derived CDR1 and CDR2 are SEHNR and FQNEAQ (reference sequence). DNA for the CDR3: TGTGCCAGCAGCCGGACAGGGATCTGGTATGGCTACACCTTC. This gives the protein CASSRTGIWYGYTF.

J is TRBJ2-7 and V is TRBV4-1, with 8 bases aligning to TRBD2. This CDR3 comprises 15 residues. Per the germline V gene, CDR1 is MGHRA and CDR2 is YSYEKL. The ends lost 6 bases at V and 0 bases at J; junction bases unmatched: 7. Here the CDR3 DNA reads TGCGCCAGCAGTTTCGGGGGGGCCCTCTCCTACGAGCAGTACTTC. This codes for CASSFGGALSYEQYF.

The chain joins TRBV5-1 to TRBJ2-1; TRBD2 matches at 10 bases. With V trimmed by 1 base and J by 7 bases, 5 bases remained unmatched. The CDR3 extends over 15 amino acids. From germline, CDR1 is SGHRS and CDR2 YFSETQ. DNA for the CDR3: TGCGCCAGCAGCTTGACACTAGCGGGGTTAAATGAGCAGTTCTTC. Translation gives CASSLTLAGLNEQFF.

This sequence joins TRBV5-8 and TRBJ1-2, with a possible D match to TRBD1 (5 bases). The CDR3 is made up of 17 amino acids. Germline V gives CDR1 SGHTS, CDR2 YDEGEE. Deletions cut 0 bases from V and 7 bases from J, with 22 bases between. As DNA, the CDR3 is TGTGCCAGCAGCTTGGAACGAGCGGGAGGCCAAAGGGGTGGCTACACCTTC. This translates into CASSLERAGGQRGGYTF.

The CDR3 DNA follows: TGCAGCGTTGAAGGAGGGGGCAATGAGCAGTTCTTC. Amino acid sequence: CSVEGGGNEQFF. The chain couples TRBV29-1 to TRBJ2-1; perhaps TRBD1 as D (6 bases). V lost 1 base, J lost 6 bases, and 7 bases lay in between. Germline values: CDR1 SQVTM, CDR2 ANQGSEA. CDR3 length equals 12 residues.

The chain has TRBV6-5 and TRBJ1-5, with D hard to call. Between the trimmed V and J ends, which lost 8 bases and 3 bases, there was a span of 11 bases. CDR3 length: 13 residues. Looked up from germline, CDR1 is MNHEY and CDR2 is SVGAGI. CDR3 in DNA: TGTGCCAGCGGCTCCTCCCACAATCAGCCCCAGCATTTT. Encoded protein: CASGSSHNQPQHF.

The chain has TRBV21-1 and TRBJ2-1; whether TRBD2, the table's D call, matches the DNA was not checked. TRBV21-1 is flagged as a pseudogene. CDR3 length equals 16 residues. The CDR3 nucleotides read TGTGCCAGCAGCAACGGACTAGCGGGGGACCACAATGAGCAGTTCTTC. It encodes CASSNGLAGDHNEQFF.

The chain combines TRBV5-1 with TRBJ2-4; D perhaps matches TRBD1 (5 bases). The CDR3 sequence is 14 residues long. The germline CDR1 and CDR2 sequences are SGHRS and YFSETQ. Trimming pared 0 bases from V and 8 bases from J, leaving 12 bases between. CDR3 protein: CASSLAQGGDIQYF. The CDR3 nucleotides read TGCGCCAGCAGCTTGGCGCAGGGTGGTGACATTCAGTACTTC. Full variable domain (remainder filled in from reference TRBV5-1 and TRBJ2-4): KAGVTQTPRYLIKTRGQQVTLSCSPISGHRSVSWYQQTPGQGLQFLFEYFSETQRNKGNFPGRFSGRQFSNSRSEMNVSTLELGDSALYLCASSLAQGGDIQYFGAGTRLSVL.

This chain's CDR3 is CASSIQGARNEQFF. The DNA of the CDR3 is TGTGCCAGCAGTATACAGGGGGCGAGGAATGAGCAGTTCTTC. The chain is built from TRBV28 and TRBJ2-1, with 9 bases fitting TRBD1. This CDR3 has 14 amino acids. V shed 5 bases, J shed 7 bases, and the junction held 6 bases outside the gene matches. The germline CDR1 and CDR2 sequences are MDHEN and SYDVKM.

J is TRBJ1-2 and V is TRBV29-1; 9 bases align to TRBD1. In germline, CDR1 is SQVTM, CDR2 ANQGSEA. After removal of 7 bases from V and 2 bases from J, the junction contained 8 bases not matched to a gene. The CDR3 is made up of 14 amino acids. CDR3 bases: TGCAGCGGTAGGATCGACAGGGGGAACTATGGCTACACCTTC. Encoded protein: CSGRIDRGNYGYTF.

The chain uses TRBV5-5 and TRBJ2-7; 8 positions match TRBD1. The ends lost 5 bases at V and 4 bases at J; junction bases unmatched: 8. The CDR3 runs 14 residues. Germline V lookup: CDR1 SGHKS, CDR2 YYEKEE (reference sequence). This chain's CDR3 is CASRQPGQGYEQYF. DNA for the CDR3: TGTGCCAGCAGACAGCCAGGACAGGGTTACGAGCAGTACTTC.

The rearrangement links TRBV2 to TRBJ2-7, with TRBD1 matching over 7 bases. The CDR3 covers 13 residues. After removal of 4 bases from V and 5 bases from J, the junction contained 5 bases not matched to a gene. The germline gives CDR1 SNHLY, CDR2 FYNNEI. The CDR3 region is CASSVDRADEQYF. The CDR3 bases are TGTGCCAGCAGTGTTGACAGGGCGGACGAGCAGTACTTC.

The V gene is TRBV9, the J gene TRBJ2-7; possible D gene TRBD2, 6 bases. Germline lookup yields CDR1 SGDLS and CDR2 YYNGEE. This CDR3 has 14 amino acids. The V and J ends lost 4 bases and 0 bases respectively, with 11 bases between them. The CDR3 region has the DNA TGTGCCAGCAGCACCCGGGACTTCTCCTACGAGCAGTACTTC. Its protein is CASSTRDFSYEQYF.

The rearrangement uses TRBV28 and TRBJ2-7; D is perhaps TRBD2 (6 bases). Germline assignment: CDR1 MDHEN and CDR2 SYDVKM. Trimming stripped 6 bases from V and 2 bases from J, with 17 bases between. The CDR3 has 15 residues. CDR3 residues: CASRSSGTVAYEQYF. The DNA for the CDR3 is TGTGCCAGCAGGTCCTCCGGGACTGTAGCCTACGAGCAGTACTTC.

The rearrangement uses TRBV5-1 and TRBJ2-7; TRBD1 might be the D (6 bases). The length of the CDR3 is 14 residues. With 5 bases removed from V and 0 bases from J, the gap between germline ends came to 12 bases. CDR1 is SGHRS, CDR2 YFSETQ, per germline. The chain's CDR3 is CASRGRQDSYEQYF. Written as DNA, the CDR3 is TGCGCCAGCAGAGGGAGACAGGACTCCTACGAGCAGTACTTC.

On this clone itself: Other DNA sequences in the same sample also yield this CDR3. The chain carries TRBV3-1 (or the pseudogene TRBV3-2) and TRBJ2-3; D call uncertain. The germline V gene has CDR1 LGHDT and CDR2 YNNKEL (reference sequence). The CDR3 runs to 13 residues. The germline V and J ends were trimmed by 2 bases and 1 base, with 4 bases remaining between them. CDR3 sequence reads: CASSQRGTDTQYF. Here the CDR3 DNA reads TGTGCCAGCAGCCAACGGGGCACAGATACGCAGTATTTT.

J is TRBJ1-1 and V is TRBV5-5; D unclear. Germline CDR1 reads SGHKS; CDR2 reads YYEKEE (reference sequence). The CDR3 is made up of 13 amino acids. Trimming stripped 5 bases from V and 0 bases from J, with 8 bases between. CDR3 DNA: TGTGCCAGCAGGCAGTTTGTGAACACTGAAGCTTTCTTT. Its protein is CASRQFVNTEAFF.

V is TRBV6-1 and J is TRBJ1-1; no clear D gene. V lost 3 bases to trimming and J lost 3 bases, with 11 bases between them. CDR3 size: 14 residues. Germline-derived CDR1 and CDR2 are MNHNS and SASEGT. The CDR3 bases are TGTGCCAGCAGTGATGACACGTGGGACACTGAAGCTTTCTTT. Its protein product is CASSDDTWDTEAFF.

The V and J genes are TRBV19 and TRBJ2-7; 8 positions match TRBD1. This CDR3 is 16 amino acids long. After removal of 3 bases from V and 0 bases from J, the junction contained 7 bases not matched to a gene. In germline, CDR1 is LNHDA, CDR2 SQIVND (reference sequence). The CDR3 sequence: CASSILQTGVSYEQYF. The CDR3 nucleotides are TGTGCCAGTAGTATCCTTCAGACAGGGGTCTCCTACGAGCAGTACTTC. Filled out from reference TRBV19 and TRBJ2-7, the complete variable domain reads DGGITQSPKYLFRKEGQNVTLSCEQNLNHDAMYWYRQDPGQGLRLIYYSQIVNDFQKGDIAEGYSVSREKKESFPLTVTSAQKNPTAFYLCASSILQTGVSYEQYFGPGTRLTVT.

The CDR3 DNA follows: TGTGCCAGTAGTATTGGGCGACTCCGGGGAGGCGAGCAGTTCTTC. This codes for CASSIGRLRGGEQFF. The V call is TRBV19, the J call TRBJ2-1; D may be TRBD2 (6 bases). CDR1 and CDR2 (germline): LNHDA, SQIVND (reference sequence). The CDR3 covers 15 residues. V was shortened by 3 bases and J by 10 bases, with 19 bases between the two germline ends. The variable domain in full, with the rest retrieved from reference TRBV19 and TRBJ2-1, is DGGITQSPKYLFRKEGQNVTLSCEQNLNHDAMYWYRQDPGQGLRLIYYSQIVNDFQKGDIAEGYSVSREKKESFPLTVTSAQKNPTAFYLCASSIGRLRGGEQFFGPGTRLTVL.